The rows below give T cell receptor beta chains drawn from one sample of a study of post-analysis software for immune sequencing data. TCRdb passed the PCR reads through MiXCR, listing each CDR3 protein once. The repertoire has approximately 690,000 distinct CDR3 sequences, around 64% of them found once; the top ten carry about 11%. The sample consisted of blood. The receptors stem from a girl aged 2-9 years with multiple sclerosis. CDR3s include the opening cysteine and the closing phenylalanine or tryptophan. A D gene is named only where the DNA matches it firmly. Clone size is stated in some rows and not others, as once, few, many or a class when expanded.

clone_size: -; j_call: TRBJ1-2; d_call: -; v_call: TRBV12-3/TRBV12-4; cdr3_nt: TGTGCCAGCAGGCTAGTGGGTCCGGGTGGCTACACCTTC; cdr3_aa: CASRLVGPGGYTF
clone_size: -; j_call: TRBJ1-2; d_call: TRBD1; v_call: TRBV12-3/TRBV12-4; cdr3_nt: TGTGCCAGCAGTTTAGATACAGGGGCAGGGAATGGCTACACCTTC; cdr3_aa: CASSLDTGAGNGYTF
clone_size: few; j_call: TRBJ2-1; d_call: -; v_call: TRBV7-2; cdr3_nt: TGTGCCAGCAGTAGGGGACTCTACAATGAGCAGTTCTTC; cdr3_aa: CASSRGLYNEQFF
clone_size: once; j_call: TRBJ1-1; d_call: -; v_call: TRBV10-3; cdr3_nt: TGTGCCATCAGTGAGACAGACACTGAAGCTTTCTTT; cdr3_aa: CAISETDTEAFF
clone_size: few; j_call: TRBJ2-5; d_call: -; v_call: TRBV15; cdr3_nt: TGTGCCACCAGCAGAGCTTCCTGGTACCAAGAGACCCAGTACTTC; cdr3_aa: CATSRASWYQETQYF
clone_size: -; j_call: TRBJ1-2; d_call: -; v_call: TRBV27; cdr3_nt: TGTGCCAGCAGTTTAAGCTCGGGACTTAACTACACCTTC; cdr3_aa: CASSLSSGLNYTF
clone_size: few; j_call: TRBJ1-1; d_call: -; v_call: TRBV7-2; cdr3_nt: TGTGCCAGCAGCTCGACCCGGGACACTGAAGCTTTCTTT; cdr3_aa: CASSSTRDTEAFF
clone_size: once; j_call: TRBJ1-2; d_call: -; v_call: TRBV10-3; cdr3_nt: TGTGCCATCAGTGCAAGCAGGGCTCCGGACTATGGCTACACCTTC; cdr3_aa: CAISASRAPDYGYTF
clone_size: few; j_call: TRBJ2-1; d_call: TRBD2; v_call: TRBV6-5; cdr3_nt: TGTGCCAGCAGTTACTCTGGGACTAGCGGGTACAATGAGCAGTTCTTC; cdr3_aa: CASSYSGTSGYNEQFF
clone_size: few; j_call: TRBJ2-5; d_call: TRBD1; v_call: TRBV20-1; cdr3_nt: TGCAGTGCAAGCACAGGGGTGGTCCCCCAAGAGACCCAGTACTTC; cdr3_aa: CSASTGVVPQETQYF
clone_size: -; j_call: TRBJ2-3; d_call: -; v_call: TRBV7-2; cdr3_nt: TGTGCCAGCAGCACATGGACGGTCGGCACAGATACGCAGTATTTT; cdr3_aa: CASSTWTVGTDTQYF
clone_size: -; j_call: TRBJ2-3; d_call: TRBD2; v_call: TRBV20-1; cdr3_nt: TGCAGTGCTACACTTAGCGGGGGTGATACGCAGTATTTT; cdr3_aa: CSATLSGGDTQYF
clone_size: -; j_call: TRBJ1-4; d_call: -; v_call: TRBV7-8; cdr3_nt: TGTGCCAGCAGCTTAGCGCCATTAAGGGGAGGTGAAAAACTGTTTTTT; cdr3_aa: CASSLAPLRGGEKLFF
clone_size: once; j_call: TRBJ2-5; d_call: TRBD2; v_call: TRBV20-1; cdr3_nt: TGCAGTGCTAGAAATAGCGGGGGCCCCAAGAGGGAGACCCAGTACTTC; cdr3_aa: CSARNSGGPKRETQYF
clone_size: -; j_call: TRBJ2-1; d_call: TRBD2; v_call: TRBV4-1; cdr3_nt: TGCGCCAGCAGCCAAGAGGGAGGGAGGGCCATCTGGCTCGGTGAGCAGTTCTTC; cdr3_aa: CASSQEGGRAIWLGEQFF
clone_size: -; j_call: TRBJ2-5; d_call: -; v_call: TRBV7-9; cdr3_nt: TGTGCCAGCAGTCCTAGCTGGGGTACGGTGTCGGGCCAGTACTTC; cdr3_aa: CASSPSWGTVSGQYF
clone_size: -; j_call: TRBJ2-5; d_call: TRBD2; v_call: TRBV3-1; cdr3_nt: TGTGCCAGCAGCCAAAGGGCTCCTAGCGGGGGAGCTGCGGAGACCCAGTACTTC; cdr3_aa: CASSQRAPSGGAAETQYF
clone_size: -; j_call: TRBJ1-5; d_call: -; v_call: TRBV3-1; cdr3_nt: TGTGCCAGCAGCCAAGGCAGGGCTCGCAATCAGCCCCAGCATTTT; cdr3_aa: CASSQGRARNQPQHF
clone_size: few; j_call: TRBJ2-5; d_call: -; v_call: TRBV10-3; cdr3_nt: TGTGCCATCAGTGAACGGTCGTCAGAGACCCAGTACTTC; cdr3_aa: CAISERSSETQYF
clone_size: -; j_call: TRBJ2-4; d_call: -; v_call: TRBV7-2; cdr3_nt: TGTGCCAGCAGTAAAGGTCGCGGGAACATTCAGTACTTC; cdr3_aa: CASSKGRGNIQYF
clone_size: few; j_call: TRBJ2-7; d_call: -; v_call: TRBV20-1; cdr3_nt: TGCAGTGCTCTTAGCAGCTACGAGCAGTACTTC; cdr3_aa: CSALSSYEQYF
clone_size: once; j_call: TRBJ1-6; d_call: TRBD1; v_call: TRBV7-9; cdr3_nt: TGTGCCAGCAGCTCAGACAGGGACTCTACGCCCCTCCACTTT; cdr3_aa: CASSSDRDSTPLHF
clone_size: -; j_call: TRBJ1-2; d_call: -; v_call: TRBV28; cdr3_nt: TGTGCCAGCAGCGTTTTCCCGGGCCCTGACTATGGCTACACCTTC; cdr3_aa: CASSVFPGPDYGYTF
clone_size: -; j_call: TRBJ2-7; d_call: TRBD1; v_call: TRBV12-3/TRBV12-4; cdr3_nt: TGTGCCAGCGCCCGAGGACAGGGGGCGTGGGAGCAGTACTTC; cdr3_aa: CASARGQGAWEQYF